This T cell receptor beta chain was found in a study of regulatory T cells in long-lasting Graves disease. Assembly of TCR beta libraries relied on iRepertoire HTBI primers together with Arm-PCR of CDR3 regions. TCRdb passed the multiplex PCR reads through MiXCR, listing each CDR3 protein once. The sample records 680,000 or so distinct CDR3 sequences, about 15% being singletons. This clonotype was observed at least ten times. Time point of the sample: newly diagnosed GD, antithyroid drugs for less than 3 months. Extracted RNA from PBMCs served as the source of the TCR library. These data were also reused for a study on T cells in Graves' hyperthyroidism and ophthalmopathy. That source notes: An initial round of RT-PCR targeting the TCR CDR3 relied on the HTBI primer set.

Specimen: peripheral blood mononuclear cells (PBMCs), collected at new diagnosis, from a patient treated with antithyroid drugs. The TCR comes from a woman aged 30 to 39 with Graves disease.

CDR3 in amino acids: CASSSKQGVGEQYF. The CDR3 DNA follows: TGTGCCAGCAGTTCAAAACAGGGGGTGGGGGAGCAGTACTTC. The chain carries TRBV27 and TRBJ2-7, with 8 bases that match TRBD1. This CDR3 is 14 amino acids long. CDR1 and CDR2 (germline): MNHEY, SMNVEV (reference sequence). V shed 4 bases, J shed 7 bases, and the junction held 9 bases outside the gene matches.